This T cell receptor beta chain emerged from a study of cytomegalovirus exposure and HLA in healthy donors. PCR primers comprised 60 Vbeta and 13 Jbeta primers. Libraries were prepared by immunoSEQ multiplex PCR; TCRdb keeps only in-frame clonotypes and omits some of them. The sample consists of roughly 120,000 clones, more than 80% of them appearing once. Findings and limits, study-wide: Researchers reported in a later analysis that common viral pathogens appeared linked to several top clusters.

The CDR3 extends over 15 amino acids. Note on this clone: Its antigen is currently unknown.

The chain joins TRBV21-1 to TRBJ1-1; the D call TRBD1 from the table was never checked on the DNA. TRBV21-1 is marked as a pseudogene. The receptor's source is a man aged 25 to 45 in good health and CMV-seronegative. Sequencing was performed on PBMCs. The CDR3 DNA reads TGTGCCAGCAGCAATCAGGACAGGGGGCTTATTGAAGCTTTCTTT. The encoded protein is CASSNQDRGLIEAFF.